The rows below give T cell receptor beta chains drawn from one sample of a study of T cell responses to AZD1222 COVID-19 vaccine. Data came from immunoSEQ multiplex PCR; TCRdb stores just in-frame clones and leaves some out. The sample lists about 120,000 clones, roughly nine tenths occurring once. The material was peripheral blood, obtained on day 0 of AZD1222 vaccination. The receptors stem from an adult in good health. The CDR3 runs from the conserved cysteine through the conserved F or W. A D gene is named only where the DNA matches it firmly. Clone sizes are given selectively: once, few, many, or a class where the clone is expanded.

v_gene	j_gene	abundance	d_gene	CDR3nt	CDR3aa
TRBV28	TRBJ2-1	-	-	TGTGCCAGCAGCCCATACGGGGTCCATGAGCAGTTCTTC	CASSPYGVHEQFF
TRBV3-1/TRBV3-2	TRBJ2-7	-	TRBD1	TGTGCCAGCAGGGGACAGACCTACGAGCAGTACTTC	CASRGQTYEQYF
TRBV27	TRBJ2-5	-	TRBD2	TGTGCCAGCAGTCCCCGGACTAGCATATCGTACCAAGAGACCCAGTACTTC	CASSPRTSISYQETQYF
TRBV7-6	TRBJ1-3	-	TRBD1	TGTGCCAGCAGCCGTCGACAGGGCCGTTACTCTGGAAACACCATATATTTT	CASSRRQGRYSGNTIYF
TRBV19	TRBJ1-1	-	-	TGTGCCAGTAGGCCGGACCCAGTCTCATACACTGAAGCTTTCTTT	CASRPDPVSYTEAFF
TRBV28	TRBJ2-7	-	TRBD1	TGTGCCAGCAGTCGGGACAGGGGACGGTCCTACGAGCAGTACTTC	CASSRDRGRSYEQYF
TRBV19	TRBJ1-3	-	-	TGTGCCAGTAGTATTGGAGGCTTCTCTGGAAACACCATATATTTT	CASSIGGFSGNTIYF
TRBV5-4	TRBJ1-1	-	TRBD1	TGTGCCAGCACCTTCCTCCCCGCAGGGGGTTCGAACACTGAAGCTTTCTTT	CASTFLPAGGSNTEAFF
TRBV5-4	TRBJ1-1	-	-	TGTGCCAGCAGCTTGGATAAGGGGTCTGCTTTCTTT	CASSLDKGSAFF
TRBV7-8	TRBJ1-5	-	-	TGTGCCAGCAGCCCCTGGGGTAGCAATCAGCCCCAGCATTTT	CASSPWGSNQPQHF
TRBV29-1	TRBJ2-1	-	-	TGCAGCGTTGGAGGGTCGCAGCGGATGTACAATGAGCAGTTCTTC	CSVGGSQRMYNEQFF
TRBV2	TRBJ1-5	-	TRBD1	TGTGCCAGCAGGAAAGACAGGGCGTTACGTCAGCCCCAGCATTTT	CASRKDRALRQPQHF
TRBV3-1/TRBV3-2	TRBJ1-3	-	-	TGTGCCAGCAGCCAAGGGTCAGGAAACACCATATATTTT	CASSQGSGNTIYF
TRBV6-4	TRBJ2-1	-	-	TGTGCCACCAAGACTCAATACAATGAGCAGTTCTTC	CATKTQYNEQFF
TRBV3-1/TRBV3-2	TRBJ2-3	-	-	TGTGCCAGCAGCCCTGCGAGCACAGATACGCAGTATTTT	CASSPASTDTQYF
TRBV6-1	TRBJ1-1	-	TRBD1	TGTGCCAGCAGTGCCGAGACGGGGACAGGGGGTTCCGGGGCTTTCTTT	CASSAETGTGGSGAFF
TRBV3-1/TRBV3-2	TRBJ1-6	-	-	TGTGCCAGCACCTTAGGGAATTCACCCCTCCACTTT	CASTLGNSPLHF
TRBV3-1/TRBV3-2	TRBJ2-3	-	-	TGTGCCAGCAGCCCCAGGGGGGCTAGCGGCACAGATACGCAGTATTTT	CASSPRGASGTDTQYF
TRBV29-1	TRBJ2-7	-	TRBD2	TGCAGCGTTGCCGTCAATAGCGGGGCGACCTACGAGCAGTACTTC	CSVAVNSGATYEQYF
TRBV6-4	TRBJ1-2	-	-	TGTGCCAGCGATAAAAATGGCCCTCCAGTCTCCGCTTGTCGGCGGTTAGACTACACCTTC	CASDKNGPPVSACRRLDYTF
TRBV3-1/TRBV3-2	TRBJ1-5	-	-	TGTGCCAGCAGCCACCACGGGGGGGGTCAGCCCCAGCATTTT	CASSHHGGGQPQHF
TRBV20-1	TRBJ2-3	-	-	TGCAGTGCTTTGACTAATACGCAGTATTTT	CSALTNTQYF
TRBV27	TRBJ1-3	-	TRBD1	TGTGCCAGCAGTTTGAGACAGGGGGCTGGAAACACCATATATTTT	CASSLRQGAGNTIYF
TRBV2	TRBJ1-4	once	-	TGTGCCAGCAGTGACCTCGGGGGTAGGGAAAAACTGTTTTTT	CASSDLGGREKLFF
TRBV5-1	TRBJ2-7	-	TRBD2	TGCGCCAGCAGCTTATGGACTAGCGGGGGGGCTGGACCCTACGAGCAGTACTTC	CASSLWTSGGAGPYEQYF
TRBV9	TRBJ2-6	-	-	TGTGCCAGCAGCGTTTCTGGAACGGCCAACGTCCTGACTTTC	CASSVSGTANVLTF
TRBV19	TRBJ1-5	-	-	TGTGCCAGTAGCGTACTCCGGGGAAGTGGCAATCAGCCCCAGCATTTT	CASSVLRGSGNQPQHF
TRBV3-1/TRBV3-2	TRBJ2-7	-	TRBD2	TGTGCCATACCTGCGGCGGGGAGGGGCAACCCAGGGTCCGAGCAGTACTTC	CAIPAAGRGNPGSEQYF
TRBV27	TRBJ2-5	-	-	TGTGCCAGCAGCTCGATTGGGGGGGCCCGCGAGACCCAGTACTTC	CASSSIGGARETQYF
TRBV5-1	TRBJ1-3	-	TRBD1	TGCGCCAGCAGCTTGGGGTCCTCAGGGGGAGGAAACACCATATATTTT	CASSLGSSGGGNTIYF
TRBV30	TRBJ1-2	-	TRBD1	TGTGCCTGGAGTGTCACAGGGGGCGATGGCTACACCTTC	CAWSVTGGDGYTF
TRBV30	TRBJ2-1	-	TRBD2	TGTGCCTGGAGTGAGGGGACTAGTAATGAGCAGTTCTTC	CAWSEGTSNEQFF
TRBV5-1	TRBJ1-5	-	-	TGCGCCAGCAGCTTGACAGGAGACAATCAGCCCCAGCATTTT	CASSLTGDNQPQHF
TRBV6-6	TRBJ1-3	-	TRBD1	TGTGCCAGCAGGTTGGGACAGCTGGGAGGAAACACCATATATTTT	CASRLGQLGGNTIYF
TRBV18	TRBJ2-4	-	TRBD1	TGTGCCAGCTCAAGGGACAGAGCCAAAAACATTCAGTACTTC	CASSRDRAKNIQYF
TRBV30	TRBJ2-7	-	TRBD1	TGTGCCTGGAGTGTACGATATGGGCAGGGGGCATCGTACGAGCAGTACTTC	CAWSVRYGQGASYEQYF
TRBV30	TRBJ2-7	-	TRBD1	TGTGCCTGCCCCCGGGACAGGGCCTACGAGCAGTACTTC	CACPRDRAYEQYF
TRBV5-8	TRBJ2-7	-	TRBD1	TGTGCCAGCAGGTTGGGACAGGGGAGCTCCTACGAGCAGTACTTC	CASRLGQGSSYEQYF
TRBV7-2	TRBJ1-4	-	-	TGTGCCAGCAGCTTGGCCGGGGTTAATGAAAAACTGTTTTTT	CASSLAGVNEKLFF
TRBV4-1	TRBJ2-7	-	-	TGCGCCAGCAGCCAAACGAGAGATTTCTACGAGCAGTACTTC	CASSQTRDFYEQYF
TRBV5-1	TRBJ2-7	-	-	TGCGCCAGCAGCCCCGGTGGCAGGGAGTACGAGCAGTACTTC	CASSPGGREYEQYF
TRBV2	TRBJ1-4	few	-	TGTGCCAGCAGTCCCCCGGGGGCGCAATCTAATGAAAAACTGTTTTTT	CASSPPGAQSNEKLFF
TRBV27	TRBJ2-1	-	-	TGTGCCAGCAGTCACCGGGTTGGCTCCTACAATGAGCAGTTCTTC	CASSHRVGSYNEQFF
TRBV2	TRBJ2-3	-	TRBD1	TGTGCCAGCAGTCCAACAAGAACAAAAGACAGGGCAGATACGCAGTATTTT	CASSPTRTKDRADTQYF
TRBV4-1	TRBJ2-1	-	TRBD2	TGCGCCAGCAGCCAAGTAGCATTAAAGCGGGAGTCGGATGAGCAGTTCTTC	CASSQVALKRESDEQFF
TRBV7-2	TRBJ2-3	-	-	TGTGCCAGCAGCTTAGCGCTTCCTACGCAGTATTTT	CASSLALPTQYF
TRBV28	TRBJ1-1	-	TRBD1	TGTGCCAGCAGTCCTGGGACAGGGGTTATGTCTGAAGCTTTCTTT	CASSPGTGVMSEAFF
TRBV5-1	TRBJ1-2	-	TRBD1	TGCGCCAGCAGCTTGGGACAGGGGAACAGGTATGGCTACACCTTC	CASSLGQGNRYGYTF
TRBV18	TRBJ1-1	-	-	TGTGCCAGCTCACCACCGGGAGCATTTGAAGCTTTCTTT	CASSPPGAFEAFF
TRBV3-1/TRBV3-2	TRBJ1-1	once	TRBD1	TGTGCCAGCAGCCAAGACCGAACAGGGGGAACTGAAGCTTTCTTT	CASSQDRTGGTEAFF
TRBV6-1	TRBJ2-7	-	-	TGTGCCAGCAGTGAATCCGGAGGCCGGTACGAGCAGTACTTC	CASSESGGRYEQYF
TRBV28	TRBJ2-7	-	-	TGTGCCAGCAGTTTGTGGGGGGCGGGGCTTGAGCAGTACTTC	CASSLWGAGLEQYF
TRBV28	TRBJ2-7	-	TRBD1	TGTGCCAGCAGCCACGACAGGGTCTACTACGAGCAGTACTTC	CASSHDRVYYEQYF
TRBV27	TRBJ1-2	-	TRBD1	TGTGCCAGCAGTTTAGTTGACAGGGGGGTTCCTTACTATGGCTACACCTTC	CASSLVDRGVPYYGYTF
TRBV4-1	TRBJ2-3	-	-	TGCGCCAGCAGCCAAGAAGCCGGGACAGATACGCAGTATTTT	CASSQEAGTDTQYF
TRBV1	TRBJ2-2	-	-	TGCACCAGCAGCCTAGTGCAGAAGACAGTAAACACCGGGGAGCTGTTTTTT	CTSSLVQKTVNTGELFF
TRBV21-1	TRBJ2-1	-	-	TGTGCCAGCAGCAAAACGGACGGGAGGGCCGGGTACAATGAGCAGTTCTTC	CASSKTDGRAGYNEQFF
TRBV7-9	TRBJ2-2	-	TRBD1	TGTGCCAGCAGACCCAAATTCAGGGGGTTAGCCGGGGAGCTGTTTTTT	CASRPKFRGLAGELFF